This T cell receptor (beta chain) was sequenced for a study of T cells after yellow fever vaccination. Whole-study findings and limits: Researchers noted that a small share of clonotypes showed up in both CD4 and CD8 compartments. At 95% to 98% for CD4 and approximately 89% for CD8, most primary-vaccination clones showed up again after the booster.

Trimming took off 6 bases at V and 4 bases at J, with 19 bases between the two ends. The germline gives CDR1 SNHLY, CDR2 FYNNEI. The CDR3 is 16 amino acids. The TCR cDNA carried a universal primer site and UMIs from 5'RACE template switching. From the 5' RACE reads, TCRdb called clonotypes with MiXCR, one entry per CDR3 protein. The sample yields hundreds of thousands of distinct CDR3 sequences, approximately 5.2% seen once. This clonotype turned up a few times. Its antigen remains unknown. The chain has TRBV2 and TRBJ1-3, with D possibly TRBD1 on 6 matching bases. The TCR originated in a man between 18 and 29 years old who received the YFV17D yellow fever vaccine. The source was CD4+ T cells sorted from PBMCs, collected on the day of the yellow fever booster vaccination. The CDR3 DNA follows: TGTGCCAGCAGCCAGATCGACAGGCCGGTGGGAAACACCATATATTTT. Protein: CASSQIDRPVGNTIYF.